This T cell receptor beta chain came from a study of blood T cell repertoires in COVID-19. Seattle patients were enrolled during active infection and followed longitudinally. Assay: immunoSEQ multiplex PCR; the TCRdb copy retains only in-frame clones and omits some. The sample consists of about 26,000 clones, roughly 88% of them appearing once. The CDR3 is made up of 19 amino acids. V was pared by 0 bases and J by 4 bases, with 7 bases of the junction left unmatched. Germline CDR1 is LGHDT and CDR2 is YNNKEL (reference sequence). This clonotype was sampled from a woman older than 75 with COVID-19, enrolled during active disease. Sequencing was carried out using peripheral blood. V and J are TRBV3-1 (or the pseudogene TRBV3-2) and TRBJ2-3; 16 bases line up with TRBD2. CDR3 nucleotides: TGTGCCAGCAGCCAAGATCCCCCGGGACTAGCGGGGGGGTCAGATACGCAGTATTTT. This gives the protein CASSQDPPGLAGGSDTQYF.